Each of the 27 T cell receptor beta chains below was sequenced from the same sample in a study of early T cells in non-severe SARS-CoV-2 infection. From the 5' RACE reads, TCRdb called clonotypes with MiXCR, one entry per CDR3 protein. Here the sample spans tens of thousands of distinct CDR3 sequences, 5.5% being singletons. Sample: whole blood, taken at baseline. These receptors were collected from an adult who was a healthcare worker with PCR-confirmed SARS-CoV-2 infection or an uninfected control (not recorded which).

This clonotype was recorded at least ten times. CDR3 bases: TGCAGTACGGGGGGGTCTAGTGAGCAGTTCTTC. Encoded protein: CSTGGSSEQFF. This chain joins TRBV20-1 and TRBJ2-1; TRBD2 agrees at 8 bases. V lost 8 bases to trimming and J lost 9 bases; unmatched junction nucleotides: 6. This CDR3 spans 11 amino acids. Germline V gives CDR1 DFQATT, CDR2 SNEGSKA (reference sequence).

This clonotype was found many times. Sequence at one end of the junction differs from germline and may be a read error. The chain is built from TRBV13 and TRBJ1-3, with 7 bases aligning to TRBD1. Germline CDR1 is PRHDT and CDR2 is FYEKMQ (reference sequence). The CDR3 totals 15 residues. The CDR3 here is CAIQARGQSENTIYF. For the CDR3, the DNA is TGTGCCATTCAGGCAAGGGGGCAGTCTGAAAACACCATATATTTT.

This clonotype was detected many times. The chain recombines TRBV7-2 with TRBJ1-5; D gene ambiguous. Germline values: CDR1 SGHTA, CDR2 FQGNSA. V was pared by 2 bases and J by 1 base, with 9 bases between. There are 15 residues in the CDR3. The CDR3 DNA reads TGTGCCAGCAGCTTAAAAGCGGACAGCAATCAGCCCCAGCATTTT. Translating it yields CASSLKADSNQPQHF.

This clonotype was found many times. CDR3 protein: CSASVLAGGINQPQHF. DNA of the CDR3: TGCAGTGCGAGTGTTTTGGCAGGGGGCATCAATCAGCCCCAGCATTTT. The chain employs TRBV20-1 and TRBJ1-5, with 8 bases fitting TRBD1. This CDR3 contains 16 residues. V lost 6 bases and J lost 3; bases outside the gene matches: 13. Germline V lookup: CDR1 DFQATT, CDR2 SNEGSKA (reference sequence).

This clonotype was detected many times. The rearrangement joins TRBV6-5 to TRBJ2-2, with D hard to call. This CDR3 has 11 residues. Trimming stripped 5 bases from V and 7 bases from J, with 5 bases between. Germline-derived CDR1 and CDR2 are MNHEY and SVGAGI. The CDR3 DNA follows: TGTGCCAGCAGTAACGGCGGGGAGCTGTTTTTT. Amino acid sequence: CASSNGGELFF.

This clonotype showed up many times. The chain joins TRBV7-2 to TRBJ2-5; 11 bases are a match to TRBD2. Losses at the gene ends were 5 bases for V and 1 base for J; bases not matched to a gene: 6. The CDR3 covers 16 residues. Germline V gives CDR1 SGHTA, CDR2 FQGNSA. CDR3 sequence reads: CASSVTLAGAQETQYF. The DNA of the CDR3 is TGTGCCAGCAGCGTGACACTAGCGGGGGCCCAAGAGACCCAGTACTTC.

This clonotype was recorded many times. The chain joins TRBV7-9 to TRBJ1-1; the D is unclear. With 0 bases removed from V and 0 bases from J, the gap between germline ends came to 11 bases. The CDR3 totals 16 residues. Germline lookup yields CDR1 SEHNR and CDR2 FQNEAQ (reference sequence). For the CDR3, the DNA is TGTGCCAGCAGCTTAGCGGGGAGCGGCATGAACACTGAAGCTTTCTTT. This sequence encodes CASSLAGSGMNTEAFF.

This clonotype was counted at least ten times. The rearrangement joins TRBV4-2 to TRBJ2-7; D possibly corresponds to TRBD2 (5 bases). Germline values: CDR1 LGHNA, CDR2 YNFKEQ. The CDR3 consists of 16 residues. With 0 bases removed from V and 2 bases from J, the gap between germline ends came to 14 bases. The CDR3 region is CASSQDHFGETYEQYF. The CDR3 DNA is TGTGCCAGCAGCCAAGATCATTTCGGGGAAACCTACGAGCAGTACTTC.

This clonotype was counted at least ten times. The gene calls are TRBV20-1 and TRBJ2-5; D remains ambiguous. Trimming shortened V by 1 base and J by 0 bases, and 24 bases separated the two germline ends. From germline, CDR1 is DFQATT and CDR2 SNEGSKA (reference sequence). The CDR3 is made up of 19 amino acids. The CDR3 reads CSARANPPLRGSYQETQYF. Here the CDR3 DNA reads TGCAGTGCTAGAGCCAATCCACCTCTGCGTGGCTCGTACCAAGAGACCCAGTACTTC.

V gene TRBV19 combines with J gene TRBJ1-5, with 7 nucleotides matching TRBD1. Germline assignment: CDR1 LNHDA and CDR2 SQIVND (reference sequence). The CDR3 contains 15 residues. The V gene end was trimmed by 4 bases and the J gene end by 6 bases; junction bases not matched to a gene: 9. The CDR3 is CASSTQGTLSQPQHF. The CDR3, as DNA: TGTGCCAGTAGTACACAGGGGACACTCAGTCAGCCCCAGCATTTT.

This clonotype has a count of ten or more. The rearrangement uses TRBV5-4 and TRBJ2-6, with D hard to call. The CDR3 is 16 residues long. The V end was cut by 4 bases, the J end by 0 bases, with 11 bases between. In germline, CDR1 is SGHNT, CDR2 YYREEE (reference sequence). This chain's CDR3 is CASSPQLFSGANVLTF. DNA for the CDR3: TGTGCCAGCAGCCCGCAGTTATTCTCTGGGGCCAACGTCCTGACTTTC.

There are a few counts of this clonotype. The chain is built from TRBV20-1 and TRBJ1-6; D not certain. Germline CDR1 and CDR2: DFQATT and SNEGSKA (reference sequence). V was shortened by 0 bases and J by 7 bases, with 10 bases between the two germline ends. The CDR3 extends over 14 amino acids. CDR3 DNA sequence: TGCAGTGCTAGAGATCGCTATGCGAATTCACCCCTCCACTTT. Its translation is CSARDRYANSPLHF.

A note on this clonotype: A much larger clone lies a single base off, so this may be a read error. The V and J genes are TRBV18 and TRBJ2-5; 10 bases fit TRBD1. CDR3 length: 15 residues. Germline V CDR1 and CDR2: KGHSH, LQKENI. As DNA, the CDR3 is TGTGCCGGCTCACGGGACAGGGGTCGAGAGGAGACCCAGTACTTC. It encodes CAGSRDRGREETQYF.

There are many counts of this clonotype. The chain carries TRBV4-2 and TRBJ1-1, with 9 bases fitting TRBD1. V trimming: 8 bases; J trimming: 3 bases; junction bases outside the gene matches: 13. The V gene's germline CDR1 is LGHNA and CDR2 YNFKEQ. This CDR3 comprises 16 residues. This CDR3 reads CASGPNRGQGDTEAFF. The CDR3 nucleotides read TGTGCCAGCGGCCCGAACAGGGGGCAGGGAGACACTGAAGCTTTCTTT.

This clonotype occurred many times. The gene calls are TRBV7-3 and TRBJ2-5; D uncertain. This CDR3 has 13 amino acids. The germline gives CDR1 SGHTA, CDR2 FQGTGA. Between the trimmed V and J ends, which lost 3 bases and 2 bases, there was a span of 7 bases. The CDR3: CASSFYGQETQYF. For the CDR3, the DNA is TGTGCCAGCAGCTTCTATGGGCAAGAGACCCAGTACTTC.

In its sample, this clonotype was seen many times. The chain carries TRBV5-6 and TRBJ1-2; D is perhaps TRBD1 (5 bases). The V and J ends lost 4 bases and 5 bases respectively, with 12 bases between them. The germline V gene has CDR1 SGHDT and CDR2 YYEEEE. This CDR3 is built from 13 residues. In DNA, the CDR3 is TGTGCCAGCAGCGGGGGACTGGGATATGGCTACACCTTC. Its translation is CASSGGLGYGYTF.

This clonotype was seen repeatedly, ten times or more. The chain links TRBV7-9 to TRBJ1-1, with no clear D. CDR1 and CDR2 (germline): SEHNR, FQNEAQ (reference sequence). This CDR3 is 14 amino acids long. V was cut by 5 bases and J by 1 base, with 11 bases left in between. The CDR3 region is CASSEESRNTEAFF. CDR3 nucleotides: TGTGCCAGCAGCGAAGAGTCTCGGAACACTGAAGCTTTCTTT.

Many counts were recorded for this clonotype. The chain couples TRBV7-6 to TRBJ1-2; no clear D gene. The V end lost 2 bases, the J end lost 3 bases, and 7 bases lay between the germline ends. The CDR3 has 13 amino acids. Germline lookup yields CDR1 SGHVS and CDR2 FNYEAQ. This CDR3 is CASSLRTDYGYTF. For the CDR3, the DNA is TGTGCCAGCAGCTTAAGGACGGACTATGGCTACACCTTC. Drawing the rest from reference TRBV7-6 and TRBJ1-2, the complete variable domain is GAGVSQSPRYKVTKRGQDVALRCDPISGHVSLYWYRQALGQGPEFLTYFNYEAQQDKSGLPNDRFSAERPEGSISTLTIQRTEQRDSAMYRCASSLRTDYGYTFGSGTRLTVV.

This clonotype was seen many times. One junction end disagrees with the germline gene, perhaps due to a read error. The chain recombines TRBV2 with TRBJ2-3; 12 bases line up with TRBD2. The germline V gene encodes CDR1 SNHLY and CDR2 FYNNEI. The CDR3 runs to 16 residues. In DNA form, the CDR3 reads TGTGCCAGCAGTGAAAAGACACTAGCGGGAGGAGATGCGCAGTATTTT. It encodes CASSEKTLAGGDAQYF.

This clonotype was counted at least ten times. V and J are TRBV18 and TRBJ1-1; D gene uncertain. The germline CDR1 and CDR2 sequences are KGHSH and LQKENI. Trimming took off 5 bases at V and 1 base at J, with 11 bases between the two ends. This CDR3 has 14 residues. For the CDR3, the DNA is TGTGCCAGCTCAACCTCCAATTCGAACACTGAAGCTTTCTTT. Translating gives CASSTSNSNTEAFF.

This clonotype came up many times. Written as DNA, the CDR3 is TGCGCCAGCAGCCCTGGGACGGACGAGCAGTACTTC. It yields the protein CASSPGTDEQYF. The J gene is TRBJ2-7, the V gene TRBV5-1; D is possibly TRBD1 or TRBD2 (5 bases each). V lost 4 bases to trimming and J lost 5 bases, with 10 bases between them. Germline CDR1 SGHRS, CDR2 YFSETQ. This CDR3 region has 12 residues.

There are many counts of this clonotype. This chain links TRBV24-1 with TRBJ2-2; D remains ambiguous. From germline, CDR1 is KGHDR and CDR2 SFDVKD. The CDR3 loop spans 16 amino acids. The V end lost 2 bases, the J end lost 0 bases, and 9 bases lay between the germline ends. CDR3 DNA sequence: TGTGCCACCAGTGATTCGAGCAGGCCGAACACCGGGGAGCTGTTTTTT. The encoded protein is CATSDSSRPNTGELFF.

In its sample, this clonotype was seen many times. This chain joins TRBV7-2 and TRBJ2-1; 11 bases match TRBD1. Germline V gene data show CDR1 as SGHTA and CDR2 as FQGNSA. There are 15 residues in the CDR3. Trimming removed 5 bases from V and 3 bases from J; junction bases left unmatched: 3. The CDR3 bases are TGTGCCAGCAGCGCCGGGACAGGGGGCTACAATGAGCAGTTCTTC. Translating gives CASSAGTGGYNEQFF.

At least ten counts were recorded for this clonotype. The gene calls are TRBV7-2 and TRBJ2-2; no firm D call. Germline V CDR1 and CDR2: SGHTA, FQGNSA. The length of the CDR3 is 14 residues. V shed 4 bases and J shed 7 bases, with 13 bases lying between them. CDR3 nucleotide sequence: TGTGCCAGCAGCTCATACACGGCCGGCGGGGAGCTGTTTTTT. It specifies CASSSYTAGGELFF.

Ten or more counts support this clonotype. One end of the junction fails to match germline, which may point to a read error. The CDR3 sequence is CASSLFSGGVRDTQYF. The CDR3 coding sequence is TGTGCTAGCAGCTTGTTTAGCGGGGGGGTCCGAGATACGCAGTATTTT. The chain employs TRBV7-7 and TRBJ2-3; 11 bases fit TRBD2. In germline, CDR1 is SSHAT, CDR2 FNYEAQ (reference sequence). CDR3 length: 16 residues.

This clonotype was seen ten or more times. CDR3 sequence: CASSHQGTGNDYGYTF. In nucleotides, the CDR3 is TGTGCCAGCAGCCACCAGGGGACAGGGAATGACTATGGCTACACCTTC. The rearrangement uses TRBV14 and TRBJ1-2; the match to TRBD1 covers 9 bases. This CDR3 has 16 amino acids. J lost 3 bases, V lost 3 bases, and 8 bases had no gene match. The V gene's germline CDR1 is SGHDN and CDR2 FVKESK.

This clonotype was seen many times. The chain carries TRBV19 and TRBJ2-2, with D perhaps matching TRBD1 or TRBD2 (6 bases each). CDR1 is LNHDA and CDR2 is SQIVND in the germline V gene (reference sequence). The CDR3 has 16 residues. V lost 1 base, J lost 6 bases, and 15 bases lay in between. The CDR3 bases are TGTGCCAGTAGTATAGGAGGGGGACTTCTCGCCGGGGAGCTGTTTTTT. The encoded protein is CASSIGGGLLAGELFF.